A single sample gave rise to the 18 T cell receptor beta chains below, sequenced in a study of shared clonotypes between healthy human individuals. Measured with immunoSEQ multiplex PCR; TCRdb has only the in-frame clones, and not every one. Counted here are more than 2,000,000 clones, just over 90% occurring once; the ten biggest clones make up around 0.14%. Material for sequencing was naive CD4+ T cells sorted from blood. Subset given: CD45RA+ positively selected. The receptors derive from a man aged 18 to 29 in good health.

In nucleotides, the CDR3 is TGTGCCAGCAGCTGGGCGGCACTAGCGGGAGAGGTTGGGCAGTTCTTC. Translating it yields CASSWAALAGEVGQFF. J is TRBJ2-1 and V is TRBV7-2, with 11 nucleotides matching TRBD2. Germline V gene data show CDR1 as SGHTA and CDR2 as FQGNSA. The CDR3 runs to 16 residues. Trimming took 4 bases from V and 12 from J; bases not matched to a gene: 14.

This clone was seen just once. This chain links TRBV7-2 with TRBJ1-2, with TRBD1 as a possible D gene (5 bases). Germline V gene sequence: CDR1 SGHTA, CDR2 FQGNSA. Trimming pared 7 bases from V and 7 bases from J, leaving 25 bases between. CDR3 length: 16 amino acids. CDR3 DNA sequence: TGTGCCAGCACCGATTTTCCCGGGCCCTCAGGGAGTGGCTACACCTTC. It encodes CASTDFPGPSGSGYTF.

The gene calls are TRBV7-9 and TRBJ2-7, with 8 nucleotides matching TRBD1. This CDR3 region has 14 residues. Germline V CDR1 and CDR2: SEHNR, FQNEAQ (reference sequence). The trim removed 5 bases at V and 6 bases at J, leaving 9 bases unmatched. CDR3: CASSIPLTGGEQYF. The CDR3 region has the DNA TGTGCCAGCAGCATACCACTTACAGGGGGCGAGCAGTACTTC.

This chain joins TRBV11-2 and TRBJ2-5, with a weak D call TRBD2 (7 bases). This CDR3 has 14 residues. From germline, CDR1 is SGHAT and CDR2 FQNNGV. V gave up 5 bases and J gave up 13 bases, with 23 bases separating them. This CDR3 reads CASSRHCAGAGRYF. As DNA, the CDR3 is TGTGCCAGCAGCCGCCATTGCGCGGGGGCAGGGAGGTACTTC.

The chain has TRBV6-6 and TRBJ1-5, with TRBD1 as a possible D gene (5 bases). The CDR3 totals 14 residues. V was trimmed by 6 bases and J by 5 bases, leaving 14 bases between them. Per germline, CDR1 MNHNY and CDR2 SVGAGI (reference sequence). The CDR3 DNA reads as TGTGCCAGCAGCCGGACATTCGGGGATCAGCCCCAGCATTTT. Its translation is CASSRTFGDQPQHF.

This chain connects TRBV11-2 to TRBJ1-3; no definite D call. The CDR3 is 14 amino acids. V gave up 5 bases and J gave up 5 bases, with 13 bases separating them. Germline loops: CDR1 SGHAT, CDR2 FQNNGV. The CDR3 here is CASSPYGGRNTIYF. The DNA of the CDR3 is TGTGCCAGCAGCCCGTATGGTGGGCGAAACACCATATATTTT. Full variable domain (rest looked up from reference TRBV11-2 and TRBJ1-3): EAGVAQSPRYKIIEKRQSVAFWCNPISGHATLYWYQQILGQGPKLLIQFQNNGVVDDSQLPKDRFSAERLKGVDSTLKIQPAKLEDSAVYLCASSPYGGRNTIYFGEGSWLTVV.

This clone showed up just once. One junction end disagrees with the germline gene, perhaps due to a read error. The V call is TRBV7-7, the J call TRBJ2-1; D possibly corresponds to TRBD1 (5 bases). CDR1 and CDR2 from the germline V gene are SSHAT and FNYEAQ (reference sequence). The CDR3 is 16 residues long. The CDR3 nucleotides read TGTGCTAGCAGTTGGGGAACAGGTACCTCCTACAATGAGCAGTTCTTC. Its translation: CASSWGTGTSYNEQFF.

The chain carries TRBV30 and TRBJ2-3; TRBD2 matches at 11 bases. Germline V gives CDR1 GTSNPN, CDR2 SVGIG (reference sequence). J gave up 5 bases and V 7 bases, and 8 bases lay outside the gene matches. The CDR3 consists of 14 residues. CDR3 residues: CALGLAAFRDTQYF. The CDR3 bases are TGTGCCTTGGGACTAGCGGCTTTCAGAGATACGCAGTATTTT.

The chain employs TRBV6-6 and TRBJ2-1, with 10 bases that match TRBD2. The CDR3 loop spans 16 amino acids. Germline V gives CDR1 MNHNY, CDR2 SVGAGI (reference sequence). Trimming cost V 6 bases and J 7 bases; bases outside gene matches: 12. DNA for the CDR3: TGTGCCAGCAGCCCCACCCTAGCGGGAGTGGGAAATGAGCAGTTCTTC. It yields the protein CASSPTLAGVGNEQFF.

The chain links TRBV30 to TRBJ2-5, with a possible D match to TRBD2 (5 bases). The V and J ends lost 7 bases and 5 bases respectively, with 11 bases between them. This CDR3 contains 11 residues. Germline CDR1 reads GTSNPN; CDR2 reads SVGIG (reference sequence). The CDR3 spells CAFGVFETQYF. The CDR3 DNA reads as TGTGCCTTCGGGGTGTTCGAGACCCAGTACTTC.

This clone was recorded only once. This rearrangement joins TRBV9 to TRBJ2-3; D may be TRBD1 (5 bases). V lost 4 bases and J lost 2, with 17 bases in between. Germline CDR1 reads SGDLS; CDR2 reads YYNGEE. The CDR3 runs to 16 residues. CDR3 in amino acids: CASSPAPGAHTDTQYF. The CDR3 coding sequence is TGTGCCAGCAGCCCCGCCCCTGGGGCCCACACAGATACGCAGTATTTT.

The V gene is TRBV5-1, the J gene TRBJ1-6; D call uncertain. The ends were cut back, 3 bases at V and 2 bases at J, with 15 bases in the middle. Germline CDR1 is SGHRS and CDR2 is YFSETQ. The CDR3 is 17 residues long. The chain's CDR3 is CASSSGVISAYNSPLHF. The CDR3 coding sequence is TGCGCCAGCAGCTCCGGGGTTATCAGCGCCTATAATTCACCCCTCCACTTT.

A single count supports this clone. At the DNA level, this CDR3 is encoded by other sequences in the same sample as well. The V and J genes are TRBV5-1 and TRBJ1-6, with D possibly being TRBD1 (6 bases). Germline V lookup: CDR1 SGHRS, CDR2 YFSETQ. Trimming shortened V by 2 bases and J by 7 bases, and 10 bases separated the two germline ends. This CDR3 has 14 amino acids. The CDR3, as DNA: TGCGCCAGCAGCTTAGGACAGATAAATTCACCCCTCCACTTT. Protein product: CASSLGQINSPLHF.

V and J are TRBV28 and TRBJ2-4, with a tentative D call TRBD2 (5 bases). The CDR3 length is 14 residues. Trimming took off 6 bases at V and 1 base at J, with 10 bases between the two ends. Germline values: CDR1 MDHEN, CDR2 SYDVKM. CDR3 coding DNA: TGTGCCAGCAGCCGGACTGGGGCCAAAAACATTCAGTACTTC. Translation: CASSRTGAKNIQYF.

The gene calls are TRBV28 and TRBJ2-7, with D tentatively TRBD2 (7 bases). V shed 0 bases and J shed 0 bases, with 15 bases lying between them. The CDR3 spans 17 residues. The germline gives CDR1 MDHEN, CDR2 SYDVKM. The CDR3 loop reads CASSLWGGAPSSYEQYF. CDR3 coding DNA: TGTGCCAGCAGTTTATGGGGGGGGGCACCTAGCTCCTACGAGCAGTACTTC.

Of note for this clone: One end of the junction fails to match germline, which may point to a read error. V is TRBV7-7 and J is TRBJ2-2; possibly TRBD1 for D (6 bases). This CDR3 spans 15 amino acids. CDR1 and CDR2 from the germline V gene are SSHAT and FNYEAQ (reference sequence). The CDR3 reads CASSLEDSLTGELFF. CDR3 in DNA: TGTGCTAGCAGCTTAGAGGACAGTCTCACCGGGGAGCTGTTTTTT.

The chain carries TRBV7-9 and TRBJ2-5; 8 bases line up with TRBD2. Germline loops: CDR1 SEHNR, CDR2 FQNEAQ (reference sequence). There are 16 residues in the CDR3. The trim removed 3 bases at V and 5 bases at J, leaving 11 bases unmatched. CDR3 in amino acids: CASSFFRREGGETQYF. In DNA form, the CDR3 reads TGTGCCAGCAGCTTTTTCCGACGGGAGGGAGGGGAGACCCAGTACTTC.

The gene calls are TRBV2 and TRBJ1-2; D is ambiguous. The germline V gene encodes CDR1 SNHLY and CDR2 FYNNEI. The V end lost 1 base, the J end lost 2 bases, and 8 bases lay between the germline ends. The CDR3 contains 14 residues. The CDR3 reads CASSEGRLNYGYTF. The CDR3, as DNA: TGTGCCAGCAGTGAAGGGAGGTTGAACTATGGCTACACCTTC.